This TCR beta chain was found in a study of T cells in Graves' hyperthyroidism and ophthalmopathy. Whole-study findings and limits: From stable hyperthyroidism, ophthalmopathy was set apart by a 13 V-J model. Most clonotypes expanded in thyroid above 0.001 were likewise present in blood.

Patients aged 18 to 65 with hyperthyroidism were newly diagnosed, with duration under 2 months. Clinical symptoms, serum thyroxine and TRAb, thyroid ultrasound and orbital computed tomography were used for the diagnoses. At least ten counts were recorded for this clonotype. No antigen is known for it. Germline V lookup: CDR1 SGHAT, CDR2 FQNNGV. The CDR3 runs 14 residues. Trimming cost V 1 base and J 5 bases, with 11 bases left between them. TCR beta CDR3 region amplification was performed from RNA transcripts. The TCR CDR3 was amplified in a first-round RT-PCR using the HTBI primer set. TCRdb processed the multiplex PCR reads anew with MiXCR; each CDR3 protein has one entry. The table records more than 550,000 distinct CDR3 sequences, roughly a sixth of them present only once.

Sequenced input: blood. This chain joins TRBV11-2 and TRBJ1-1; D not certain. The receptor comes from a man aged 45-65 years with Graves' hyperthyroidism. This CDR3 reads CASSLVWGGTEAFF. The CDR3 DNA reads as TGTGCCAGCAGCTTAGTGTGGGGAGGAACTGAAGCTTTCTTT.